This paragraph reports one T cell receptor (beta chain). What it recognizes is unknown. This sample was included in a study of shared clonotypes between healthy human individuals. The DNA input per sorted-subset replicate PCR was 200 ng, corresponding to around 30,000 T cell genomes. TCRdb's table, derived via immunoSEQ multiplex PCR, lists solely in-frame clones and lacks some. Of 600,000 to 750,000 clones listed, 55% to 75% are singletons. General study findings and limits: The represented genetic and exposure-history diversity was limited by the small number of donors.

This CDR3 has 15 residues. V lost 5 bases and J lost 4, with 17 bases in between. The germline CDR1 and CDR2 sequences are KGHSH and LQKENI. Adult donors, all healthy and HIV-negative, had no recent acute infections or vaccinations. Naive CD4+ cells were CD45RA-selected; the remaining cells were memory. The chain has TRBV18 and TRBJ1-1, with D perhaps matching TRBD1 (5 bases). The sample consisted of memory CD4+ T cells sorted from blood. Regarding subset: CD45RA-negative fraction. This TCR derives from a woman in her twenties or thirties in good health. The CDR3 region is CASSSRRAGGTEAFF. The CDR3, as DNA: TGTGCCAGCTCATCCCGGCGGGCCGGGGGCACTGAAGCTTTCTTT.